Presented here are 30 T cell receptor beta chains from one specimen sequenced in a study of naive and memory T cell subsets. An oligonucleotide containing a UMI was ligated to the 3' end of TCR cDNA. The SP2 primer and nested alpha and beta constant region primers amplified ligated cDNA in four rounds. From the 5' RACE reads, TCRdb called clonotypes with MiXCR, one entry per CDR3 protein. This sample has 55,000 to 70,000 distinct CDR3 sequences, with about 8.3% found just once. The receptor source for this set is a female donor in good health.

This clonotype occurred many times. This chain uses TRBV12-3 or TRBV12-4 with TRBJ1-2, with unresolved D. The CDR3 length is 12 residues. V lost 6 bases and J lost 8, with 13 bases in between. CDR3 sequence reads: CASSLLSRGYTF. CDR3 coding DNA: TGTGCCAGCAGCCTGCTTTCTCGGGGCTACACCTTC.

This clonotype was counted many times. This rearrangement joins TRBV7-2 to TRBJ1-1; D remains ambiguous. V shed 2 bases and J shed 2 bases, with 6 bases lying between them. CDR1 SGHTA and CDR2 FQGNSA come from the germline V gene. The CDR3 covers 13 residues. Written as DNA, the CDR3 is TGTGCCAGCAGCTTAACGGGCAACACTGAAGCTTTCTTT. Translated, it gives CASSLTGNTEAFF.

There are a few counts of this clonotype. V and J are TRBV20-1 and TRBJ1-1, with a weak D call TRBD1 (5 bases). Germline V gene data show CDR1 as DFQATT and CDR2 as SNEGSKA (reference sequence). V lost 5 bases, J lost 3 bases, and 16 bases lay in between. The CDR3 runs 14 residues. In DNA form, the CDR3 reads TGCAGTGCTCTTACACAGGTTTTTGACACTGAAGCTTTCTTT. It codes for CSALTQVFDTEAFF.

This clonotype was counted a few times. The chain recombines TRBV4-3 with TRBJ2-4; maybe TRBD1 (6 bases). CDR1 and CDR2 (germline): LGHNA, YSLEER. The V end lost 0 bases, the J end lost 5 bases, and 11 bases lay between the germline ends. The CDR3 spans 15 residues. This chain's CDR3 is CASSQDLWTENIQYF. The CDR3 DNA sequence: TGCGCCAGCAGCCAAGATCTCTGGACAGAAAACATTCAGTACTTC.

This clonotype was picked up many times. CDR3 region: CASSVLIAGAQYF. CDR3 DNA: TGTGCCAGCAGTGTATTGATAGCGGGGGCCCAGTACTTC. This chain joins TRBV2 and TRBJ2-5, with 9 bases fitting TRBD2. V lost 4 bases to trimming and J lost 9 bases; unmatched junction nucleotides: 6. From germline, CDR1 is SNHLY and CDR2 FYNNEI. The CDR3 has 13 residues. Full variable domain (outside the CDR3, taken from reference TRBV2 and TRBJ2-5): EPEVTQTPSHQVTQMGQEVILRCVPISNHLYFYWYRQILGQKVEFLVSFYNNEISEKSEIFDDQFSVERPDGSNFTLKIRSTKLEDSAMYFCASSVLIAGAQYFGPGTRLLVL.

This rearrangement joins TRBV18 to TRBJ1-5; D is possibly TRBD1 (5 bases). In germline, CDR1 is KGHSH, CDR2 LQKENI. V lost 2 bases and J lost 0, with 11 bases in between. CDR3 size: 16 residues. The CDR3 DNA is TGTGCCAGCTCACCATCTCGGACACTTAGCAATCAGCCCCAGCATTTT. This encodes CASSPSRTLSNQPQHF.

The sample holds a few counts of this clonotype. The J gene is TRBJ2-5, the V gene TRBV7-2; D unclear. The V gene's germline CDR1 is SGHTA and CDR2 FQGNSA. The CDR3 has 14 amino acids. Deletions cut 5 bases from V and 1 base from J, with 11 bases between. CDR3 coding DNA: TGTGCCAGCAGCGCTAGAGGTTTCCAAGAGACCCAGTACTTC. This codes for CASSARGFQETQYF.

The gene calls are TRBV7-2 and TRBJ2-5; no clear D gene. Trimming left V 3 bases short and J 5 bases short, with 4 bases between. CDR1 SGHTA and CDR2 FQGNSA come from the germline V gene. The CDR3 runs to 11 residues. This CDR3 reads CASSFWETQYF. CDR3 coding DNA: TGTGCCAGCAGCTTTTGGGAGACCCAGTACTTC.

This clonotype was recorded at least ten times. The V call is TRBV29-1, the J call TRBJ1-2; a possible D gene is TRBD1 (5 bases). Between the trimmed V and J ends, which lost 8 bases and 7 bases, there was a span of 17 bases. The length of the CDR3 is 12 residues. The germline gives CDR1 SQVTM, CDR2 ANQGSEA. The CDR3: CSLRDGASGYTF. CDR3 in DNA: TGCAGCCTGCGGGACGGTGCGAGTGGCTACACCTTC.

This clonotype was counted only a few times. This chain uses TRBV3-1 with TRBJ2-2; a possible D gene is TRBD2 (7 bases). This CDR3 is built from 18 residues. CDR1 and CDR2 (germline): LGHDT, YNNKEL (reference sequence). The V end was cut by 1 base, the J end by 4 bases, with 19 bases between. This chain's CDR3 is CASSQGWGGPPGTGELFF. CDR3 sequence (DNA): TGTGCCAGCAGCCAAGGTTGGGGGGGGCCCCCCGGCACCGGGGAGCTGTTTTTT. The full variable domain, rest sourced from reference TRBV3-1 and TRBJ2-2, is DTAVSQTPKYLVTQMGNDKSIKCEQNLGHDTMYWYKQDSKKFLKIMFSYNNKELIINETVPNRFSPKSPDKAHLNLHINSLELGDSAVYFCASSQGWGGPPGTGELFFGEGSRLTVL.

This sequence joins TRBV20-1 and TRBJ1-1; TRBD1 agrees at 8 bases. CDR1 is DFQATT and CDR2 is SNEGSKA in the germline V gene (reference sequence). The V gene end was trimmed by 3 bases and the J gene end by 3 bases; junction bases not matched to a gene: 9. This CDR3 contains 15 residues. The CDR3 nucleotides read TGCAGTGCTAGTGATCCAGGACAGGGTGACACTGAAGCTTTCTTT. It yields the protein CSASDPGQGDTEAFF.

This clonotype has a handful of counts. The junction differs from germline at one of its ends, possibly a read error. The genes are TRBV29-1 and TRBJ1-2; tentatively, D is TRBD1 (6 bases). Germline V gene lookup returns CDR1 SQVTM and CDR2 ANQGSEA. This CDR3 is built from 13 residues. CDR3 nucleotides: TGCAGCGTTGAGCCCGGGGGCGGGTATGGCGACACCTTC. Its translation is CSVEPGGGYGDTF.

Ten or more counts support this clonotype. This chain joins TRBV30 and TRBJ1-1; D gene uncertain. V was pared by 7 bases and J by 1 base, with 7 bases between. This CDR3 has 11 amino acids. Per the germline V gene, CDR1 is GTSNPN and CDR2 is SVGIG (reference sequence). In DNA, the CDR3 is TGTGCCTATACGAAGAACACTGAAGCTTTCTTT. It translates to CAYTKNTEAFF.

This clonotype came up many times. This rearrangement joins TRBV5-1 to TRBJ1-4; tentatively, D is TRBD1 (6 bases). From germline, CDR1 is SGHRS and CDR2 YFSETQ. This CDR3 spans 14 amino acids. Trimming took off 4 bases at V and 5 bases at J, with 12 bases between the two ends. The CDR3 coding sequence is TGCGCCAGCAGCCGAGGGAGGGGGAATGAAAAACTGTTTTTT. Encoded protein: CASSRGRGNEKLFF.

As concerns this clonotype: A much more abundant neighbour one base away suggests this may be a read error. The CDR3 loop is CASSPQGSNYGDTF. CDR3 in DNA: TGTGCCAGCAGCCCACAGGGTTCTAACTATGGCGACACCTTC. The gene calls are TRBV7-3 and TRBJ1-2; TRBD1 is a possible D gene (6 bases). Germline V lookup: CDR1 SGHTA, CDR2 FQGTGA. The length of the CDR3 is 14 residues.

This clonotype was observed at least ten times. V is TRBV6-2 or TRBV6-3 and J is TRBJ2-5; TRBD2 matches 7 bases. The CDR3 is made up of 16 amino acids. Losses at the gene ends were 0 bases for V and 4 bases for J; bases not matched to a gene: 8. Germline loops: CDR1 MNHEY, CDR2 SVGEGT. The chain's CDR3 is CASSYSPLGGGETQYF. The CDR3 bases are TGTGCCAGCAGTTACTCTCCCCTCGGCGGGGGAGAGACCCAGTACTTC.

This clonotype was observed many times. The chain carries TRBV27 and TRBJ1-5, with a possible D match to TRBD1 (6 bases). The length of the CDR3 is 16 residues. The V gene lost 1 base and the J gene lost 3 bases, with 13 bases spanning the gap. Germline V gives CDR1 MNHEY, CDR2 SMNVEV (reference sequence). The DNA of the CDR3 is TGTGCCAGCAGTTTATTATGGGGGGGCAACAATCAGCCCCAGCATTTT. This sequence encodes CASSLLWGGNNQPQHF.

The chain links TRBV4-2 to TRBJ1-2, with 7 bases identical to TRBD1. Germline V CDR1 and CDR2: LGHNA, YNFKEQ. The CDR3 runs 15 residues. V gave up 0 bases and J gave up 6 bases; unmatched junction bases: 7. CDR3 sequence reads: CASSQDRGQTDGYTF. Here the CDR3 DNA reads TGTGCCAGCAGCCAAGATCGGGGACAGACCGATGGCTACACCTTC.

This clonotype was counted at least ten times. CDR3 DNA: TGTGCCAGCAGCCCTACGGGACAGGGCCAGGCCGTGGCTTTCTTT. It encodes CASSPTGQGQAVAFF. This rearrangement joins TRBV7-2 to TRBJ1-1; 9 nucleotides agree with TRBD1. Trimming at V came to 5 bases and at J to 11 bases, leaving 15 bases not matched to a gene. The CDR3 extends over 15 amino acids. The germline gives CDR1 SGHTA, CDR2 FQGNSA.

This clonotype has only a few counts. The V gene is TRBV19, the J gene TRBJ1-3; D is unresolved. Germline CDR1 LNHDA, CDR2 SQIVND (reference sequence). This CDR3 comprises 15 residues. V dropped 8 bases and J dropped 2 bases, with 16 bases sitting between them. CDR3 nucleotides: TGTGCCAGTCATTCCACGGTGGGGACTGGAAACACCATATATTTT. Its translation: CASHSTVGTGNTIYF. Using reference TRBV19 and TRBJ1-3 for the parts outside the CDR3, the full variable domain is DGGITQSPKYLFRKEGQNVTLSCEQNLNHDAMYWYRQDPGQGLRLIYYSQIVNDFQKGDIAEGYSVSREKKESFPLTVTSAQKNPTAFYLCASHSTVGTGNTIYFGEGSWLTVV.

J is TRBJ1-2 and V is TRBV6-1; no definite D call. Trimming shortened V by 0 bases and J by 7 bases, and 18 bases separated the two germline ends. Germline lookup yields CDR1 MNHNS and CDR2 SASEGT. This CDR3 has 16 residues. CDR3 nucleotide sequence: TGTGCCAGCAGTGAAGCAGGGTATCCCCGTTTTGGTGGCTACACCTTC. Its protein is CASSEAGYPRFGGYTF.

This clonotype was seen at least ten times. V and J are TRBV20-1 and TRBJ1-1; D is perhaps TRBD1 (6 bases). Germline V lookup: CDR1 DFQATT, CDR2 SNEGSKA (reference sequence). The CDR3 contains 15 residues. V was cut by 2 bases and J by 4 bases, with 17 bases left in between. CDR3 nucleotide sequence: TGCAGTGCTAGATTGGCAGGGGAGTATGGCACTGAAGCTTTCTTT. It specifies CSARLAGEYGTEAFF.

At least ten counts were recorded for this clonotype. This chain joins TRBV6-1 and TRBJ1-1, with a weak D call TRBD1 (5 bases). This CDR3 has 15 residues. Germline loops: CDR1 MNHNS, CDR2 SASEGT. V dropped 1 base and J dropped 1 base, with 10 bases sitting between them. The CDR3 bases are TGTGCCAGCAGTGAAGATGACAGAAAGAACACTGAAGCTTTCTTT. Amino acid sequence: CASSEDDRKNTEAFF.

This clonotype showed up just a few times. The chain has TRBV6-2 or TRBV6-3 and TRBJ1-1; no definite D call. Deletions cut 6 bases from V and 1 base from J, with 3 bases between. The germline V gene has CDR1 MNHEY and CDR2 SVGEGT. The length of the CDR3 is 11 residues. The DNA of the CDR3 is TGTGCCAGCAGGGAGAACACTGAAGCTTTCTTT. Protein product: CASRENTEAFF.

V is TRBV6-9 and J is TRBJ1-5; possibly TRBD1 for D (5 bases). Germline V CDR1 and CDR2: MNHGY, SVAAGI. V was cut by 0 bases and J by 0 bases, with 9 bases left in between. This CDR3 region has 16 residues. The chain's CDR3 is CASSYSGGVSNQPQHF. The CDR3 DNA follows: TGTGCCAGCAGTTATTCGGGGGGTGTTAGCAATCAGCCCCAGCATTTT.

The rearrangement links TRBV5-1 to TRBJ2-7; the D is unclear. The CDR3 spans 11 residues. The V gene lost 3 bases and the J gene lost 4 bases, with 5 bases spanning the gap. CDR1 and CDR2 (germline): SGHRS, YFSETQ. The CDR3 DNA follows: TGCGCCAGCAGCTGGGGTTACGAGCAGTACTTC. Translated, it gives CASSWGYEQYF.

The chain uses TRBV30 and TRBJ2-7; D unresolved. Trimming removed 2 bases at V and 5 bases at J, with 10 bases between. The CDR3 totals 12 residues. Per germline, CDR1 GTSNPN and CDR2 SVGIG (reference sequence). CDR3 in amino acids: CAWSLSADEQYF. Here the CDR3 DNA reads TGTGCCTGGAGTCTAAGCGCGGACGAGCAGTACTTC.

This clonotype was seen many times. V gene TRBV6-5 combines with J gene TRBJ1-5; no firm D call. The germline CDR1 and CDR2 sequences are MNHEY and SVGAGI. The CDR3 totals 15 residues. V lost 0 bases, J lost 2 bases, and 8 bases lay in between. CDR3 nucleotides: TGTGCCAGCAGTTACTCGAAGGGTCGCAATCAGCCCCAGCATTTT. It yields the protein CASSYSKGRNQPQHF.

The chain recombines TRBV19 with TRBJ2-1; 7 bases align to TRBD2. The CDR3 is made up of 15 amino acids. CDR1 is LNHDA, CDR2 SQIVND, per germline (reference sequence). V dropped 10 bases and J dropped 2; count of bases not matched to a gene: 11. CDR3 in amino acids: CATLRVGGTYNEQFF. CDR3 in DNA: TGTGCCACTCTCAGGGTCGGGGGGACCTACAATGAGCAGTTCTTC.

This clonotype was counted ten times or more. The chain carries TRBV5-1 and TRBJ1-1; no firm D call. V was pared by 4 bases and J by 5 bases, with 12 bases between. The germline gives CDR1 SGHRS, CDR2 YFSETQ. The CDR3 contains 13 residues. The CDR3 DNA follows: TGCGCCAGCAGCCTTGTTGAGGGAACTGAAGCTTTCTTT. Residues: CASSLVEGTEAFF.